What follows are 30 T cell receptor beta chains derived from one specimen sequenced in a study of glioma-infiltrating T cells after dendritic cell vaccination. The time point was: after dendritic cell vaccination, including at tumor progression/relapse. The protocol was immunoSEQ multiplex PCR, while the TCRdb copy is restricted to in-frame clones and leaves out a portion. The sample lists 70,000 to 95,000 clones, about nine tenths seen once, with more than 2% in the top ten. The material was blood, obtained after dendritic cell vaccination. All receptors come from a human donor with glioblastoma.

The chain couples TRBV30 to TRBJ2-5, with unresolved D. Trimming pared 3 bases from V and 5 bases from J, leaving 10 bases between. Germline V gene sequence: CDR1 GTSNPN, CDR2 SVGIG (reference sequence). The CDR3 spans 12 residues. The CDR3 nucleotides read TGTGCCTGGAGCCCTCTAGTGGAGACCCAGTACTTC. Amino acids: CAWSPLVETQYF.

The chain employs TRBV9 and TRBJ2-1; 9 bases line up with TRBD2. J gave up 8 bases and V 2 bases, and 11 bases lay outside the gene matches. Germline V gene sequence: CDR1 SGDLS, CDR2 YYNGEE. The CDR3 spans 16 residues. The chain's CDR3 is CASSVSPREGLYEQFF. As DNA, the CDR3 is TGTGCCAGCAGCGTGAGCCCGCGGGAGGGCCTCTATGAGCAGTTCTTC. The whole variable domain, filled in from reference TRBV9 and TRBJ2-1, reads DSGVTQTPKHLITATGQRVTLRCSPRSGDLSVYWYQQSLDQGLQFLIQYYNGEERAKGNILERFSAQQFPDLHSELNLSSLELGDSALYFCASSVSPREGLYEQFFGPGTRLTVL.

The rearrangement links TRBV14 to TRBJ2-3, with a possible D match to TRBD2 (5 bases). Trimming took 2 bases from V and 4 from J, leaving 13 bases between them. Germline loops: CDR1 SGHDN, CDR2 FVKESK. This CDR3 contains 15 residues. DNA of the CDR3: TGTGCCAGCAGCCAATTAGTGGTCGGGGCAGATACGCAGTATTTT. Its protein product is CASSQLVVGADTQYF.

The chain recombines TRBV28 with TRBJ1-2; 9 bases are shared with TRBD1. This CDR3 has 15 amino acids. With V trimmed by 2 bases and J by 7 bases, 8 bases remained unmatched. Germline assignment: CDR1 MDHEN and CDR2 SYDVKM. In DNA form, the CDR3 reads TGTGCCAGCAGTTTAGGGGACAGGGTAATCTCTGGCTACACCTTC. Protein product: CASSLGDRVISGYTF.

This clone was detected a few times. The chain uses TRBV6-1 and TRBJ2-5; unclear D gene. The germline V gene has CDR1 MNHNS and CDR2 SASEGT. Between the trimmed V and J ends, which lost 2 bases and 1 base, there was a span of 2 bases. This CDR3 comprises 12 residues. As DNA, the CDR3 is TGTGCCAGCAGTGAACGCCAAGAGACCCAGTACTTC. Amino acids: CASSERQETQYF.

The chain carries TRBV2 and TRBJ2-3; 7 bases agree with TRBD2. The germline V gene has CDR1 SNHLY and CDR2 FYNNEI. This CDR3 is built from 17 residues. The trim removed 2 bases at V and 0 bases at J, leaving 8 bases unmatched. CDR3 nucleotide sequence: TGTGCCAGCAGTGAAAACTTCAGCGGGGTTAGCACAGATACGCAGTATTTT. Translation gives CASSENFSGVSTDTQYF.

The chain uses TRBV11-3 and TRBJ1-2; D is uncertain. This CDR3 has 14 amino acids. Looked up from germline, CDR1 is SGHNT and CDR2 is YENEEA. V dropped 1 base and J dropped 8 bases, with 14 bases sitting between them. The CDR3 nucleotides are TGTGCCAGCAGCTTAGCGGCGGCCAAGGAGGGCTACACCTTC. Translated, it gives CASSLAAAKEGYTF.

The chain joins TRBV5-4 to TRBJ2-1; D ambiguous. Germline V gene data show CDR1 as SGHNT and CDR2 as YYREEE (reference sequence). V lost 1 base to trimming and J lost 9 bases, with 11 bases between them. This CDR3 has 13 residues. As DNA, the CDR3 is TGTGCCAGCAGCTTGATAACGGCAGGTGAGCAGTTCTTC. This codes for CASSLITAGEQFF.

The V gene is TRBV7-2, the J gene TRBJ2-7; 7 bases map to TRBD2. Germline values: CDR1 SGHTA, CDR2 FQGNSA. V lost 1 base to trimming and J lost 2 bases; unmatched junction nucleotides: 5. This CDR3 region has 15 residues. The CDR3 nucleotides read TGTGCCAGCAGCTTAGTTGGGGGGGGTCCCTACGAGCAGTACTTC. This sequence encodes CASSLVGGGPYEQYF.

This clone occurred a few times. The CDR3 bases are TGTGCCAGTAGAGAACAGGGTGTGACTGAAGCTTTCTTT. It encodes CASREQGVTEAFF. The chain combines TRBV19 with TRBJ1-1, with D perhaps matching TRBD1 (6 bases). Trimming stripped 6 bases from V and 5 bases from J, with 13 bases between. CDR1 is LNHDA and CDR2 is SQIVND in the germline V gene (reference sequence). This CDR3 region has 13 residues.

V is TRBV29-1 and J is TRBJ1-1; 8 positions match TRBD1. V dropped 7 bases and J dropped 2; count of bases not matched to a gene: 6. This CDR3 is 13 amino acids long. Germline V lookup: CDR1 SQVTM, CDR2 ANQGSEA. This chain's CDR3 is CSAGQGLNTEAFF. Written as DNA, the CDR3 is TGCAGCGCCGGACAGGGTCTCAACACTGAAGCTTTCTTT.

The chain combines TRBV5-1 with TRBJ1-1, with D hard to call. Trimming took off 4 bases at V and 7 bases at J, with 17 bases between the two ends. The CDR3 has 14 amino acids. Germline V gene data show CDR1 as SGHRS and CDR2 as YFSETQ. CDR3 sequence reads: CASSPEYRGLEAFF. DNA of the CDR3: TGCGCCAGCAGCCCGGAGTACCGGGGTCTTGAAGCTTTCTTT.

This chain joins TRBV19 and TRBJ1-5, with TRBD1 matching 9 bases. V shed 5 bases and J 12 bases; nucleotides not matched to a gene: 17. CDR3 length equals 16 residues. CDR1 is LNHDA, CDR2 SQIVND, per germline (reference sequence). The DNA of the CDR3 is TGTGCCAGTAGTTCTCTACAGGGGGCGGGGGCTCTTCACCAGCATTTT. Its translation is CASSSLQGAGALHQHF.

The rearrangement links TRBV6-4 to TRBJ2-1; D gene unclear. With 4 bases removed from V and 0 bases from J, the gap between germline ends came to 10 bases. The CDR3 sequence is 15 residues long. In germline, CDR1 is MRHNA, CDR2 SNTAGT. In DNA form, the CDR3 reads TGTGCCAGCAGTGTACAGTCAAGCTCCTACAATGAGCAGTTCTTC. This gives the protein CASSVQSSSYNEQFF.

The chain is built from TRBV28 and TRBJ1-2; D gene uncertain. Trimming took 5 bases from V and 2 from J, leaving 6 bases between them. Germline CDR1 is MDHEN and CDR2 is SYDVKM. CDR3 length equals 12 residues. The CDR3 sequence is CASSLPNYGYTF. In DNA, the CDR3 is TGTGCCAGCAGTCTCCCCAACTATGGCTACACCTTC.

The chain couples TRBV18 to TRBJ2-2; 10 nucleotides agree with TRBD1. Germline V CDR1 and CDR2: KGHSH, LQKENI. This CDR3 region has 17 residues. With 0 bases clipped from V and 7 bases from J, the junction kept 8 bases outside the gene matches. The CDR3 sequence: CASSPPRGTGVNGELFF. The CDR3 DNA follows: TGTGCCAGCTCACCACCCCGCGGGACAGGGGTTAACGGGGAGCTGTTTTTT.

The chain recombines TRBV10-2 with TRBJ2-3; D is perhaps TRBD1 (5 bases). This CDR3 is built from 12 residues. Germline V lookup: CDR1 WSHSY, CDR2 SAAADI. V shed 7 bases and J shed 5 bases, with 10 bases lying between them. The CDR3 here is CASTLGLDTQYF. In DNA form, the CDR3 reads TGCGCCAGCACCTTGGGGCTAGATACGCAGTATTTT.

V is TRBV4-3 and J is TRBJ1-2, with 7 bases fitting TRBD1. Trimming took 0 bases from V and 0 from J; bases not matched to a gene: 10. The germline gives CDR1 LGHNA, CDR2 YSLEER. This CDR3 spans 18 amino acids. The CDR3 spells CASSQDLYGQGANYGYTF. The CDR3 DNA is TGCGCCAGCAGCCAAGATCTTTACGGTCAGGGGGCTAACTATGGCTACACCTTC.

V usage is TRBV5-8 and J usage is TRBJ2-1; 8 positions match TRBD2. Germline V gene lookup returns CDR1 SGHTS and CDR2 YDEGEE. The CDR3 has 15 residues. The V and J ends lost 1 base and 5 bases, in that order; junction bases with no gene match: 5. CDR3 nucleotides: TGTGCCAGCAGCTTGCGCGGGGGGCGTAACAATGAGCAGTTCTTC. Amino acids: CASSLRGGRNNEQFF.

Here the CDR3 reads CASSAPGQGDTQYF. The CDR3 nucleotides read TGTGCCAGCAGTGCGCCGGGACAGGGAGATACGCAGTATTTT. The chain uses TRBV5-4 and TRBJ2-3, with 9 bases lining up with TRBD1. V was clipped by 5 bases and J by 5 bases; unmatched bases: 6. From germline, CDR1 is SGHNT and CDR2 YYREEE (reference sequence). The CDR3 runs 14 residues.

V usage is TRBV6-5 and J usage is TRBJ2-3; no definite D call. CDR3 length: 15 residues. V was clipped by 0 bases and J by 1 base, with 8 bases between them. Germline CDR1 MNHEY, CDR2 SVGAGI. The CDR3 sequence is CASSYSSLGTDTQYF. The CDR3 DNA sequence: TGTGCCAGCAGTTACTCGAGTCTCGGCACAGATACGCAGTATTTT.

The chain joins TRBV19 to TRBJ1-4; D is perhaps TRBD1 (5 bases). Trimming removed 5 bases from V and 1 base from J, with 8 bases in between. Germline-derived CDR1 and CDR2 are LNHDA and SQIVND (reference sequence). The CDR3 length is 14 residues. CDR3 nucleotide sequence: TGTGCCAGTAGTCTCGGGGGAACTAATGAAAAACTGTTTTTT. It is translated as CASSLGGTNEKLFF.

This clone was observed once. This rearrangement joins TRBV5-1 to TRBJ2-1; TRBD2 might be the D (6 bases). V was trimmed by 0 bases and J by 2 bases, leaving 9 bases between them. The length of the CDR3 is 15 residues. Germline V gene data show CDR1 as SGHRS and CDR2 as YFSETQ. CDR3 region: CASSLAGVTYNEQFF. The CDR3 DNA follows: TGCGCCAGCAGCTTGGCGGGAGTTACCTACAATGAGCAGTTCTTC.

In its sample, this clone was seen once. The chain links TRBV11-2 to TRBJ1-1; TRBD1 aligns across 7 bases. The V gene's germline CDR1 is SGHAT and CDR2 FQNNGV. CDR3 size: 15 residues. With V trimmed by 3 bases and J by 4 bases, 8 bases remained unmatched. The CDR3 reads CASSFIETGPTEAFF. CDR3 sequence (DNA): TGTGCCAGCAGCTTTATAGAGACAGGGCCCACTGAAGCTTTCTTT.

The chain has TRBV20-1 and TRBJ1-5; no firm D call. Germline CDR1 and CDR2: DFQATT and SNEGSKA (reference sequence). This CDR3 comprises 11 residues. Between the trimmed V and J ends, which lost 3 bases and 5 bases, there was a span of 5 bases. The CDR3 sequence is CSASPDQPQHF. In DNA form, the CDR3 reads TGCAGTGCTAGTCCCGATCAGCCCCAGCATTTT.

This clone showed up just a few times. The chain couples TRBV2 to TRBJ1-4, with D unclear. V was clipped by 8 bases and J by 8 bases, with 15 bases between them. Germline V CDR1 and CDR2: SNHLY, FYNNEI. CDR3 size: 13 residues. The CDR3 DNA is TGTGCCAGCTCCGACGGGATAGGCGAAAAACTGTTTTTT. Its translation is CASSDGIGEKLFF.

The chain is built from TRBV19 and TRBJ2-7, with 9 bases lining up with TRBD2. The CDR3 has 15 residues. V lost 4 bases and J lost 5; bases outside the gene matches: 9. Germline lookup yields CDR1 LNHDA and CDR2 SQIVND (reference sequence). CDR3 amino acids: CASSTIAGDIHEQYF. For the CDR3, the DNA is TGTGCCAGTAGTACAATAGCGGGAGATATCCACGAGCAGTACTTC.

This clone turned up a few times. This chain uses TRBV29-1 with TRBJ2-3; the D gene is possibly TRBD1 (6 bases). The V end was cut by 7 bases, the J end by 8 bases, with 16 bases between. Germline values: CDR1 SQVTM, CDR2 ANQGSEA. There are 12 residues in the CDR3. The CDR3 protein is CSADSQGATQYF. CDR3 coding DNA: TGCAGCGCGGACTCACAGGGAGCTACGCAGTATTTT.

Only one count was recorded for this clone. The DNA of the CDR3 is TGTGCCAGCAGCGCCGACAGGGGGCGCAATGAAAAACTGTTTTTT. Its protein is CASSADRGRNEKLFF. The chain couples TRBV7-2 to TRBJ1-4; 10 nucleotides align to TRBD1. The CDR3 has 15 amino acids. Germline V gives CDR1 SGHTA, CDR2 FQGNSA. The trim removed 5 bases at V and 5 bases at J, leaving 5 bases unmatched.

The V gene is TRBV25-1, the J gene TRBJ1-1; TRBD1 matches at 7 bases. The CDR3 spans 14 residues. Losses at the gene ends were 4 bases for V and 2 bases for J; bases not matched to a gene: 4. Germline V gene sequence: CDR1 MGHDK, CDR2 SYGVNS. This CDR3 reads CASSVDRRNTEAFF. The CDR3 DNA reads as TGTGCCAGCAGTGTGGACAGGAGAAACACTGAAGCTTTCTTT.